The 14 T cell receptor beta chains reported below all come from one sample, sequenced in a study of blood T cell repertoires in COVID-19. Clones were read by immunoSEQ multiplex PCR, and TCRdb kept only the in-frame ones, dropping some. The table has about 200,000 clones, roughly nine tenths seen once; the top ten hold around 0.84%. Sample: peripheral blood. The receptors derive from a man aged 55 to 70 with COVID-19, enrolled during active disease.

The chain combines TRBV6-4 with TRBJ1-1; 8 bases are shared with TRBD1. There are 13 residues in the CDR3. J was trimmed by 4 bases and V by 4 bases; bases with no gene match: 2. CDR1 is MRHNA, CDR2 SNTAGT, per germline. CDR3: CASSGDRGTEAFF. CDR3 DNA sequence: TGTGCCAGCAGTGGAGACAGGGGCACTGAAGCTTTCTTT.

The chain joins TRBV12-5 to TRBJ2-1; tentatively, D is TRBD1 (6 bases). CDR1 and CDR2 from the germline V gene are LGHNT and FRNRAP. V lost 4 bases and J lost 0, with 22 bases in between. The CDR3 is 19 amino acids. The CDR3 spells CASGSTTLLQGSSYNEQFF. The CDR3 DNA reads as TGTGCTAGTGGTTCCACAACACTTCTCCAGGGGAGCTCCTACAATGAGCAGTTCTTC.

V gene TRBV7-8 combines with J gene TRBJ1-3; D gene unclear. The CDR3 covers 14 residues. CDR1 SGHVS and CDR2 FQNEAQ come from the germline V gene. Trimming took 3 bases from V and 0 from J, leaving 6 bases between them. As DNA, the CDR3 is TGTGCCAGCAGCTTGGGAGGCTCTGGAAACACCATATATTTT. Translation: CASSLGGSGNTIYF.

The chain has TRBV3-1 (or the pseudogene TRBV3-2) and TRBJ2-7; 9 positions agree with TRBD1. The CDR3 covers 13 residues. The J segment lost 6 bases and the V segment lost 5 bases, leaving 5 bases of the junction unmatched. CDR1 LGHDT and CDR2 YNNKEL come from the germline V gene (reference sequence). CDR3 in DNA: TGTGCCAGCAGCTCCCGGGACAGGGCCGAGCAGTACTTC. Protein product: CASSSRDRAEQYF.

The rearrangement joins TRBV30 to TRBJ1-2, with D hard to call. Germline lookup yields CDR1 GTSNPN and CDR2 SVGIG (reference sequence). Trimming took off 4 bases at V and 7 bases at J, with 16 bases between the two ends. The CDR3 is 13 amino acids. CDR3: CAWTETHAGGYTF. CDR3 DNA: TGTGCCTGGACAGAGACCCATGCGGGTGGCTACACCTTC.

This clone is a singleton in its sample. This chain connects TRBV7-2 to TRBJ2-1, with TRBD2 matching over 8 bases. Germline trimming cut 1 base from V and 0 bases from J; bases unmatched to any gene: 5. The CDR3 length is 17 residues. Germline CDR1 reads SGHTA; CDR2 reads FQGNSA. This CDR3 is CASSLGGAGGSYNEQFF. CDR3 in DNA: TGTGCCAGCAGCTTAGGGGGTGCGGGAGGCTCCTACAATGAGCAGTTCTTC. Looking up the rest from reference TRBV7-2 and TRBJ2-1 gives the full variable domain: GAGVSQSPSNKVTEKGKDVELRCDPISGHTALYWYRQSLGQGLEFLIYFQGNSAPDKSGLPSDRFSAERTGGSVSTLTIQRTQQEDSAVYLCASSLGGAGGSYNEQFFGPGTRLTVL.

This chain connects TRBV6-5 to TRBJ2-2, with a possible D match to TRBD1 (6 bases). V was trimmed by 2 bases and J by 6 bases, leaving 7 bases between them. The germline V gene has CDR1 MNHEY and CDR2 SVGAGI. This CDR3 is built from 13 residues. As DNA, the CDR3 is TGTGCCAGCAGTTACCAGGGGTCCGGGGAGCTGTTTTTT. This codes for CASSYQGSGELFF.

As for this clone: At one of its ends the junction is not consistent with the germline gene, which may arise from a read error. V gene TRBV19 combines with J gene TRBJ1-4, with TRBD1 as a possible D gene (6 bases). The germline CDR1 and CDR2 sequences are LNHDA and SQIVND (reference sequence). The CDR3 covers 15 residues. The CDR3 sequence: CASNIQGGTNEKLFF. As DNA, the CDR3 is TGTGCCAGTAATATACAGGGAGGCACTAATGAAAAACTGTTTTTT.

The CDR3 DNA is TGTGCCAGCAGTGAAGCGTCTACAGGGGAAGGCGGCTACACCTTC. Its translation: CASSEASTGEGGYTF. This chain connects TRBV6-1 to TRBJ1-2; 7 bases are shared with TRBD1. Germline V CDR1 and CDR2: MNHNS, SASEGT. J gave up 8 bases and V 0 bases, and 9 bases lay outside the gene matches. The CDR3 has 15 residues.

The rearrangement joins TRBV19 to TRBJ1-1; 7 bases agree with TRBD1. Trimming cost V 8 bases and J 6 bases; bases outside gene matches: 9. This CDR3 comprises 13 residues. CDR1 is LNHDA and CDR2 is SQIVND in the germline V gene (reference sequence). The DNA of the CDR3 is TGTGCCAGTGGATTTACAGGGGTGCCTGAAGCTTTCTTT. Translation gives CASGFTGVPEAFF.

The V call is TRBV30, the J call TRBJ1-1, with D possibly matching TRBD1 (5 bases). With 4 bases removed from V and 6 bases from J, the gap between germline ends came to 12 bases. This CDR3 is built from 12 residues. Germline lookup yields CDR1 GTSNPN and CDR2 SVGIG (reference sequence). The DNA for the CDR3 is TGTGCCTGGACGGGAGGGGTGGCTGAAGCTTTCTTT. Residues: CAWTGGVAEAFF. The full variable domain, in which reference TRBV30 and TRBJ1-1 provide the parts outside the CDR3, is SQTIHQWPATLVQPVGSPLSLECTVEGTSNPNLYWYRQAAGRGLQLLFYSVGIGQISSEVPQNLSASRPQDRQFILSSKKLLLSDSGFYLCAWTGGVAEAFFGQGTRLTVV.

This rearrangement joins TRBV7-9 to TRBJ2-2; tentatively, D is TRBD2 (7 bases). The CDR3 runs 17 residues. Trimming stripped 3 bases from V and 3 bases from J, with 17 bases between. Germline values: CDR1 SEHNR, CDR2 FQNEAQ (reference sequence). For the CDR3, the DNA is TGTGCCAGCAGCTTCGTCGCGGGGGCCGCGGACACCGGGGAGCTGTTTTTT. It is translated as CASSFVAGAADTGELFF.

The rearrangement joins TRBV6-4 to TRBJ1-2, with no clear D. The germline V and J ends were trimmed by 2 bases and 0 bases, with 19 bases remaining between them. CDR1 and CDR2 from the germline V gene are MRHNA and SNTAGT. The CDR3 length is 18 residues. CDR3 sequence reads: CASSDLEKRRRANYGYTF. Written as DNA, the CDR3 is TGTGCCAGCAGTGACCTTGAAAAGCGACGGAGAGCTAACTATGGCTACACCTTC.

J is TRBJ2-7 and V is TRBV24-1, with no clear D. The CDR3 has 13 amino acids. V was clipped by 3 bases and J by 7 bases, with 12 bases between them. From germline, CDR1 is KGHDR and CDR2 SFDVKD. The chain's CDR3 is CATSDGPLYEQYF. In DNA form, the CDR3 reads TGTGCCACCAGTGATGGGCCCCTCTATGAGCAGTACTTC.